This T cell receptor (beta chain) was obtained from a study of cytomegalovirus exposure and HLA in healthy donors. Whole-study findings and limits: The authors listed 164 TCR beta chains as cytomegalovirus-associated. In a later analysis, at a false discovery rate of 0.05, under 20,000 TCR beta sequences were associated with HLA alleles.

The primer mix had 60 Vbeta and 13 Jbeta primers. Method: immunoSEQ multiplex PCR; TCRdb's copy keeps in-frame clones and lacks some. The sample contains approximately 170,000 clones, under 85% of which appear only once. Details on this clone: Its antigen is not identified.

V lost 1 base to trimming and J lost 4 bases, with 7 bases between them. The CDR3 contains 13 residues. Germline V gene lookup returns CDR1 SGHAT and CDR2 FQNNGV. The J gene is TRBJ1-1, the V gene TRBV11-2; no reliable D call. Sequencing used PBMCs. This receptor was taken from a woman under 30 in good health and CMV-seropositive. The CDR3 DNA reads TGTGCCAGCAGCTTAGCCCCCTCCACTGAAGCTTTCTTT. Protein product: CASSLAPSTEAFF.